This TCR beta chain is from a study of blood T cell repertoires in COVID-19. The ends were cut back, 1 base at V and 0 bases at J, with 17 bases in the middle. This CDR3 has 18 residues. Per the germline V gene, CDR1 is LGHDT and CDR2 is YNNKEL (reference sequence). Assay: immunoSEQ multiplex PCR; the TCRdb copy retains only in-frame clones and omits some. The repertoire holds roughly 150,000 clones, with approximately 90% as singletons. The sequence was collected from a woman of 80 years or more with acute or convalescent COVID-19. V gene TRBV3-1 (or the pseudogene TRBV3-2) combines with J gene TRBJ2-3, with a possible D match to TRBD1 (5 bases). Sequencing input: peripheral blood. This CDR3 reads CASSQGQGLGLSTDTQYF. CDR3 DNA sequence: TGTGCCAGCAGCCAAGGTCAGGGCTTGGGGCTTAGCACAGATACGCAGTATTTT.